This entry concerns a single T cell receptor (beta chain). This specimen belongs to a study of T-cell reconstitution after alpha-beta-depleted transplantation in children. TCRbeta library construction was performed incorporating unique molecular identifiers. TCRdb analysed the PCR reads with MiXCR anew, one entry per CDR3 protein. This table has more than 400,000 distinct CDR3 sequences, around 46% appearing once. The CDR3 length is 16 residues. V gave up 5 bases and J gave up 0 bases; unmatched junction bases: 10. Germline CDR1 is DFQATT and CDR2 is SNEGSKA (reference sequence). The receptor was derived from a girl aged 2 to 9 with aplastic anemia, due to receive a stem cell transplant. The chain uses TRBV20-1 and TRBJ2-1, with 7 bases matching TRBD1. The sequenced sample was PBMCs, obtained before TCRalphabeta/CD19-depleted stem cell transplant. CDR3 DNA sequence: TGCAGTGCTGAAGTTGGTCGGGACAGCTCCTACAATGAGCAGTTCTTC. It yields the protein CSAEVGRDSSYNEQFF.